A selection of T cell receptor beta chains follows, all from one sample in a study of cytomegalovirus exposure and HLA in healthy donors. Method: immunoSEQ multiplex PCR; TCRdb's copy keeps in-frame clones and lacks some. The table includes fewer than 150,000 clones, more than 60% detected once. The specimen was PBMCs. These receptors were collected from a male donor in good health and CMV-seronegative. Each CDR3 is given with its conserved first and last residue. D genes are given only for firm matches. Clone size is shown for a subset of rows, as once, few, many or a class of expanded clone.

TRBD1	NA	TRBV9	TRBJ2-1	TGTGCCAGCAGCGTACGGTCCCCCAGGTCGGACAGGGCCTACAATGAGCAGTTCTTC	CASSVRSPRSDRAYNEQFF
NA	NA	TRBV4-2	TRBJ1-6	TGTGCCAGCAGCCAAGACAGGGATTCACCCCTCCACTTT	CASSQDRDSPLHF
NA	NA	TRBV11-1	TRBJ2-3	TGTGCCAGCAGATTATCTAGCACAGATACGCAGTATTTT	CASRLSSTDTQYF
NA	NA	TRBV6-1	TRBJ1-1	TGTGCCAGCAGTGAAAATCTCGGGGATTGGTGGAACACTGAAGCTTTCTTT	CASSENLGDWWNTEAFF
NA	NA	TRBV25-1	TRBJ1-2	TGTGCCAGCAGTGAATACGGCGGCTACCGTGGCTACACCTTC	CASSEYGGYRGYTF
NA	NA	TRBV6-6	TRBJ1-1	TGTGCCAGCAGTTACCGGGCGGAGAGGGACACTGAAGCTTTCTTT	CASSYRAERDTEAFF
TRBD1	NA	TRBV7-9	TRBJ2-7	TGTGCCAGCAGCTCCGGACAGGTTAGCTCCTACGAGCAGTACTTC	CASSSGQVSSYEQYF
NA	NA	TRBV27	TRBJ2-7	TGTGCCAGCACCAAAATCGGGGTCAGGGGGGCCTACGAGCAGTACTTC	CASTKIGVRGAYEQYF
NA	once	TRBV2	TRBJ2-7	TGTGCCAGCAGTCTACAGGCTTCCTACGAGCAGTACTTC	CASSLQASYEQYF
TRBD1	NA	TRBV7-2	TRBJ1-2	TGTGCCAGCAGCCGAGACAGGGTTGAAGGGTATGGCTACACCTTC	CASSRDRVEGYGYTF
NA	few	TRBV19	TRBJ1-6	TGTGCCAGTAGTATAGTCGGGAGACCCCTCCACTTT	CASSIVGRPLHF
TRBD2	NA	TRBV30	TRBJ2-2	TGTGCCCGAACGCGGACTAGCGGGGGCCTTAACACCGGGGAGCTGTTTTTT	CARTRTSGGLNTGELFF
TRBD2	few	TRBV7-8	TRBJ2-3	TGTGCCAGCAGCCCCCCAGTGGCTAGCGGGAGTCAGTATTTT	CASSPPVASGSQYF
TRBD2	few	TRBV27	TRBJ2-2	TGTGCCAGCAGTTTTAGCGGGGACACCGGGGAGCTGTTTTTT	CASSFSGDTGELFF
TRBD2	NA	TRBV27	TRBJ2-5	TGTGCCAGCAGTTTAGGGCTAGCGGGGGAGACCCAGTACTTC	CASSLGLAGETQYF
NA	NA	TRBV7-6	TRBJ1-1	TGTGCCAGCACCCAGACCCCAGGGGACACTGAAGCTTTCTTT	CASTQTPGDTEAFF
NA	NA	TRBV6-5	TRBJ2-2	TGTGCCAGCAGTCTTAAGCGCTCCGGGGAGCTGTTTTTT	CASSLKRSGELFF
NA	NA	TRBV5-1	TRBJ2-3	TGCGCCAGCTCTGAGGGCAGCACAGATACGCAGTATTTT	CASSEGSTDTQYF
TRBD2	NA	TRBV11-2	TRBJ2-7	TGTGCCAGCGGGAAGGGCCGACTAGCTTCCCACGAGCAGTACTTC	CASGKGRLASHEQYF
NA	NA	TRBV7-9	TRBJ1-1	TGTGCCAGCACCAAGGGGGGGGGCTTGAGCACTGAAGCTTTCTTT	CASTKGGGLSTEAFF
NA	once	TRBV7-7	TRBJ2-5	TGTGCTAGCAGCCGTGCAGGGCGAGAGACCCAGTACTTC	CASSRAGRETQYF
NA	few	TRBV7-8	TRBJ1-2	TGTGCCAGCAGCCCTGACTCTAACTATGGCTACACCTTC	CASSPDSNYGYTF
TRBD2	few	TRBV5-1	TRBJ2-5	TGCGCCAGTACCAAAGAAGCGGGGAGTAGGGAGACCCAGTACTTC	CASTKEAGSRETQYF
TRBD1	NA	TRBV20-1	TRBJ1-2	TGCAGTGCCGGACAGGTTTCGGGCTACACCTTC	CSAGQVSGYTF
NA	NA	TRBV30	TRBJ2-7	TGTGCCTGGAGTGAGGGACGAGGAGGGTACGAGCAGTACTTC	CAWSEGRGGYEQYF
NA	NA	TRBV14	TRBJ1-3	TGTGCCAGCAGCCAAGATTTCGGAGTCGGCTCTGGAAACACCATATATTTT	CASSQDFGVGSGNTIYF
NA	NA	TRBV10-3	TRBJ1-1	TGTGCCATCAGTGAGACACAGAGACAAGCTTTCTTT	CAISETQRQAFF
TRBD2	NA	TRBV7-2	TRBJ2-2	TGTGCCAGCAGCTTACGGGGACTAGCGGGGGGTACCGGGGAGCTGTTTTTT	CASSLRGLAGGTGELFF
TRBD1	once	TRBV30	TRBJ1-2	TGTGCCTCGACCGGCCCTACAGGGGGGGGTAACTATGGCTACACCTTC	CASTGPTGGGNYGYTF
TRBD1	NA	TRBV13	TRBJ1-1	TGTCCCAGCAGCCTTGAAGGGACAGGGGACACTGAAGCTTTCTTT	CPSSLEGTGDTEAFF
TRBD2	NA	TRBV30	TRBJ2-2	TGTGCCTGGAGGGATCGTAGCGGGGGGCAAAACACCGGGGAGCTGTTTTTT	CAWRDRSGGQNTGELFF
NA	NA	TRBV14	TRBJ1-2	TGTGCCAGCAGCCAAGCGCAGGGCCAAGTAGGTGGCTACACCTTC	CASSQAQGQVGGYTF
NA	NA	TRBV2	TRBJ2-7	TGTGCCAGCAGGGCCCTCGGGGTGAGCTCCTACGAGCAGTACTTC	CASRALGVSSYEQYF
TRBD1	NA	TRBV6-5	TRBJ1-1	TGTGCCAGCAGTCCTCGGGACAGTGAAGCTTTCTTT	CASSPRDSEAFF
TRBD2	NA	TRBV27	TRBJ2-3	TGTGCCAGCAGTTTTTACAGCGGGGCTAGCACAGATACGCAGTATTTT	CASSFYSGASTDTQYF
TRBD1	NA	TRBV19	TRBJ1-5	TGTGCCAGTAGTACCCGGGACAGGGGCCTACATTTT	CASSTRDRGLHF
TRBD1	NA	TRBV6-5	TRBJ2-7	TGTGCCAGCAGAAAGACAGGGGGCCCAATCTACGAGCAGTACTTC	CASRKTGGPIYEQYF
NA	NA	TRBV29-1	TRBJ1-1	TGCAGCGTTCGACGGGTGAACACTGAAGCTTTCTTT	CSVRRVNTEAFF
NA	NA	TRBV11-3	TRBJ2-3	TGTGCCAGCAGCTTAGATGGGGGGAGCACAGATACGCAGTATTTT	CASSLDGGSTDTQYF
NA	NA	TRBV19	TRBJ1-5	TGTGCCAGTAGTATAGGGGCAGGGCGTCAGCCCCAGCATTTT	CASSIGAGRQPQHF
NA	NA	TRBV7-2	TRBJ1-1	TGTGCCAGCAGCTTAGGGGGGGGAGGGACTGAAGCTTTCTTT	CASSLGGGGTEAFF
NA	NA	TRBV29-1	TRBJ1-2	TGCAGCGTTGAAGGACGCAATCTAGGGGTTGCCCGCTATGGCTACACCTTC	CSVEGRNLGVARYGYTF
NA	NA	TRBV5-6	TRBJ2-5	TGTGCCAGCAGCTTGGAACCGGGGAAAGAGACCCAGTACTTC	CASSLEPGKETQYF
NA	NA	TRBV12-2	TRBJ2-3	TGTGCAAGTCGCGACTACACAGATACGCAGTATTTT	CASRDYTDTQYF
NA	once	TRBV21-1	TRBJ1-1	TGTGCCAGCAGCCCCCGGGGTCGCAGGTCTCTTCTGAACACTGAAGCTTTTTTT	CASSPRGRRSLLNTEAFF
NA	NA	TRBV11-2	TRBJ1-1	TGTGCCAGCAGCTTAGTAGTTGTAGCGAACACTGAAGCTTTCTTT	CASSLVVVANTEAFF
TRBD1	few	TRBV11-1	TRBJ2-7	TGTGCCAGCAGCCCGGGACAGGGGGTATACGAGCAGTACTTC	CASSPGQGVYEQYF
NA	NA	TRBV6-5	TRBJ1-2	TGTGCCAGCAGCCTACCGGGAACTAACTATGGCTACACCTTC	CASSLPGTNYGYTF
TRBD1	NA	TRBV5-8	TRBJ1-3	TGTGCCAGCAGCTTCGGGACAGCTCGGAACACCATATATTTT	CASSFGTARNTIYF
NA	NA	TRBV7-2	TRBJ2-7	TGTGCCAGCAGCTTAAACGGGAGATCCTACGAGCAGTACTTC	CASSLNGRSYEQYF
TRBD1	NA	TRBV6-1	TRBJ1-5	TGTGCCAGCAGTGCGAAAGGACAGGGGGACGGGCCCCAGCATTTT	CASSAKGQGDGPQHF
TRBD1	NA	TRBV29-1	TRBJ2-1	TGCAGCGCCCTTTTGACAGGGCCCGACGCCTACAATGAGCAGTTCTTC	CSALLTGPDAYNEQFF